Below, one T cell receptor beta chain is given with its context. Repertoires were generated with immunoSEQ multiplex PCR, while TCRdb's copy carries only in-frame clones and drops some. This sample has 55,000 to 65,000 clones, with roughly 77% found just once. The data are from a study of T cells in tumors after PD-1 blockade. The V and J ends lost 6 bases and 1 base respectively, with 12 bases between them. The CDR3 sequence is 14 residues long. The germline V gene encodes CDR1 SEHNR and CDR2 FQNEAQ (reference sequence). V and J are TRBV7-9 and TRBJ2-5; D unresolved. Sequences were derived from PBMCs, sampled before anti-PD-1 treatment. This receptor was taken from a human donor with basal cell carcinoma. Written as DNA, the CDR3 is TGTGCCAGCAGGTTTCTAAGTAGCCAAGAGACCCAGTACTTC. It codes for CASRFLSSQETQYF.